The rows below give T cell receptor beta chains drawn from one sample of a study of blood T cell repertoires in COVID-19. The method was immunoSEQ multiplex PCR; TCRdb's version includes in-frame clones alone and lacks a portion of them. The table records approximately 380,000 clones, more than 75% of them present only once. Sequencing used PBMCs or T cells enriched from blood (not recorded which). The receptors were sampled from a woman younger than 35 who had recovered from COVID-19. Each CDR3 is given with its conserved first and last residue. A D gene is named only where the DNA matches it firmly. For some rows the clone size is stated as once, few or many, or as a class when expanded; others skip it.

TGCGCCAGCAGCCTAACATGGGGCGATTGGAATGAGCAGTTCTTC | CASSLTWGDWNEQFF | NA | TRBJ2-1 | TRBV5-1 | NA
TGTGCCACCAGCAGAGGGGGAATCAGGGTAGTAGCTAGTCGGCCCCAGCATTTT | CATSRGGIRVVASRPQHF | NA | TRBJ1-5 | TRBV15 | NA
TGTGCCAGCAGCTTTCAGTTCACTCAGGTGTTCTATGGCTACACCTTC | CASSFQFTQVFYGYTF | NA | TRBJ1-2 | TRBV7-9 | once
TGTGCCAGCAGCTTAGACGGCAGGGCGACTGATGGCTACACCTTC | CASSLDGRATDGYTF | NA | TRBJ1-2 | TRBV11-2 | once
TGTGCCAGCAGTCCAGGGTTCCAAGAGACCCAGTACTTC | CASSPGFQETQYF | NA | TRBJ2-5 | TRBV27 | NA
TGTGCCAGCAGTGAATCGACACTTAGCTCCTATAATTCACCCCTCCACTTT | CASSESTLSSYNSPLHF | NA | TRBJ1-6 | TRBV6-1 | NA
TGTGCCACCAGTGAAGGTGGTCAGGGTGGCAATCAGCCCCAGCATTTT | CATSEGGQGGNQPQHF | NA | TRBJ1-5 | TRBV24-1 | NA
TGTGCCAGCTCACCATCCCCAGGGTACTACGAGCAGTACTTC | CASSPSPGYYEQYF | NA | TRBJ2-7 | TRBV18 | few
TGTGCCAGCAGTTTATCGGGCTACGAGCAGTACTTC | CASSLSGYEQYF | NA | TRBJ2-7 | TRBV28 | NA
TGTGCCAGCTCACCATGGGGGGGGGCTGAAGCTTTCTTT | CASSPWGGAEAFF | NA | TRBJ1-1 | TRBV18 | NA
TGCGCCAGCAGCCAAGGGGCCGTGGCCACTAATGAAAAACTGTTTTTT | CASSQGAVATNEKLFF | NA | TRBJ1-4 | TRBV4-1 | NA
TGTGCCAGCAGTCCTCGGGACAGGGCCACAGATACGCAGTATTTT | CASSPRDRATDTQYF | TRBD1 | TRBJ2-3 | TRBV3-1/TRBV3-2 | NA
TGTGCCAGCAGCCCGACAGGGGCCTATGGCTACACCTTC | CASSPTGAYGYTF | TRBD1 | TRBJ1-2 | TRBV7-3 | once
TGTGCCAGCAGGGGACAGGGAAATCAGCCCCAGCATTTT | CASRGQGNQPQHF | TRBD1 | TRBJ1-5 | TRBV6-5 | NA
TGTGCCAGCTCACCAGGCAGTAACTATGGCTACACCTTC | CASSPGSNYGYTF | NA | TRBJ1-2 | TRBV18 | NA
TGCGCCAGCATACAGGGGCATGGCTACACCTTC | CASIQGHGYTF | TRBD1 | TRBJ1-2 | TRBV10-1 | NA
TGTGCCAGTAGTAAAGGGCGGACTAGCGGGGGTCCAAGCTCCTACAATGAGCAGTTCTTC | CASSKGRTSGGPSSYNEQFF | TRBD2 | TRBJ2-1 | TRBV19 | NA
TGCGCCAGCAGCCTAGCGGGACAGTACACCGGGGAGCTGTTTTTT | CASSLAGQYTGELFF | TRBD2 | TRBJ2-2 | TRBV5-1 | NA
TGCGCCAGCAGTTTAGACAGCCAGAGCTCCTACGAGCAGTACTTC | CASSLDSQSSYEQYF | NA | TRBJ2-7 | TRBV5-1 | few